The 25 T cell receptor beta chains below were found in one sample sequenced in a study of T cell repertoires in cytomegalovirus infection. TCRdb redid the calling of the reads with MiXCR, one entry per CDR3 protein. Counted here are 630,000 or so distinct CDR3 sequences, 20% to 30% occurring once; the ten biggest clones make up around 7.6%. The sequenced sample consisted of CD8+ T cells from PBMCs. These receptors all stem from a human donor in good health (CMV status not recorded). Some clones in this sample may be carry-over from other donors' samples.

This clonotype has at least ten counts. This chain joins TRBV7-2 and TRBJ2-7; D possibly corresponds to TRBD2 (5 bases). V lost 5 bases and J 7 bases, leaving 24 bases between the germline ends. The CDR3 covers 16 residues. CDR1 SGHTA and CDR2 FQGNSA come from the germline V gene. The CDR3: CASSTRNLAGLREQYF. In DNA, the CDR3 is TGTGCCAGCAGCACCCGAAATTTGGCGGGCCTTAGAGAGCAGTACTTC.

Ten or more counts support this clonotype. The chain uses TRBV12-3 or TRBV12-4 and TRBJ2-7; D ambiguous. V was cut by 3 bases and J by 2 bases, with 11 bases left in between. This CDR3 contains 14 residues. As DNA, the CDR3 is TGTGCCAGCAGTTTTAGTTTTGGAACCTACGAGCAGTACGTC. It codes for CASSFSFGTYEQYV.

This sequence joins TRBV5-4 and TRBJ2-2; D uncertain. CDR1 SGHNT and CDR2 YYREEE come from the germline V gene (reference sequence). The CDR3 length is 12 residues. V was clipped by 3 bases and J by 8 bases, with 8 bases between them. This CDR3 is CASSSPWGELFF. Written as DNA, the CDR3 is TGTGCCAGCAGCTCACCGTGGGGGGAGCTGTTTTTT.

This clonotype occurred many times. The chain has TRBV7-9 and TRBJ2-7; tentatively, D is TRBD2 (5 bases). Germline lookup yields CDR1 SEHNR and CDR2 FQNEAQ (reference sequence). The CDR3 is 12 residues long. Trimming pared 5 bases from V and 5 bases from J, leaving 10 bases between. CDR3 coding DNA: TGTGCCAGCAGCCCGCCCGGGAACGAGCAGTACTTC. The encoded protein is CASSPPGNEQYF. The whole variable domain, remainder taken from reference TRBV7-9 and TRBJ2-7, is DTGVSQNPRHKITKRGQNVTFRCDPISEHNRLYWYRQTLGQGPEFLTYFQNEAQLEKSRLLSDRFSAERPKGSFSTLEIQRTEQGDSAMYLCASSPPGNEQYFGPGTRLTVT.

This clonotype was found once. The genes are TRBV3-1 and TRBJ2-2; D call uncertain. The CDR3 runs to 17 residues. Trimming removed 4 bases at V and 1 base at J, with 16 bases between. Germline CDR1 LGHDT, CDR2 YNNKEL (reference sequence). The CDR3 reads CASSRDHRAMNTGELFF. The CDR3 nucleotides read TGTGCCAGCAGCCGAGATCATAGGGCAATGAACACCGGGGAGCTGTTTTTT.

This chain connects TRBV6-5 to TRBJ2-1; D unclear. Germline V gives CDR1 MNHEY, CDR2 SVGAGI. This CDR3 comprises 13 residues. V was pared by 0 bases and J by 10 bases, with 10 bases between. The CDR3 DNA follows: TGTGCCAGCAGTTACTCCGAAGTGGTAGAGCAGTTCTTC. It is translated as CASSYSEVVEQFF.

The genes are TRBV28 and TRBJ2-5; 7 bases map to TRBD2. The CDR3 runs to 13 residues. The germline gives CDR1 MDHEN, CDR2 SYDVKM. V trimming: 6 bases; J trimming: 1 base; junction bases outside the gene matches: 2. The CDR3 DNA sequence: TGTGCCAGCAGGGGGGGGTTCCAAGAGACCCAGTACTTC. Its protein product is CASRGGFQETQYF. The whole variable domain, filled in from reference TRBV28 and TRBJ2-5, reads DVKVTQSSRYLVKRTGEKVFLECVQDMDHENMFWYRQDPGLGLRLIYFSYDVKMKEKGDIPEGYSVSREKKERFSLILESASTNQTSMYLCASRGGFQETQYFGPGTRLLVL.

In this sample, this clonotype turned up many times. The V call is TRBV20-1, the J call TRBJ2-6, with 7 positions matching TRBD1. CDR1 is DFQATT, CDR2 SNEGSKA, per germline (reference sequence). The CDR3 extends over 14 amino acids. Trimming removed 6 bases from V and 4 bases from J; junction bases left unmatched: 6. DNA of the CDR3: TGCAGTGCGGTTGACAGGGCCGGGGCCAACGTCCTGACTTTC. This gives the protein CSAVDRAGANVLTF.

Many counts were recorded for this clonotype. The chain uses TRBV25-1 and TRBJ1-3; the D gene is possibly TRBD1 (5 bases). CDR1 and CDR2 from the germline V gene are MGHDK and SYGVNS. The CDR3 is 14 amino acids. V lost 3 bases and J 1 base, leaving 7 bases between the germline ends. CDR3 loop: CASSDRGSGNTIYF. DNA for the CDR3: TGTGCCAGCAGTGATCGGGGGTCTGGAAACACCATATATTTT.

V and J are TRBV10-3 and TRBJ2-2; D is perhaps TRBD2 (6 bases). V shed 4 bases and J shed 6 bases, with 24 bases lying between them. Looked up from germline, CDR1 is ENHRY and CDR2 is SYGVKD. The CDR3 has 18 amino acids. The CDR3 sequence is CAISASFSGSGEAGELFF. The DNA of the CDR3 is TGTGCCATCAGTGCATCCTTCAGCGGGTCCGGGGAGGCCGGGGAGCTGTTTTTT.

The chain links TRBV29-1 to TRBJ1-2, with D unclear. Trimming stripped 6 bases from V and 3 bases from J, with 14 bases between. This CDR3 spans 13 amino acids. The germline V gene has CDR1 SQVTM and CDR2 ANQGSEA. CDR3 nucleotide sequence: TGCAGCGTCCCGTCCAGGTTCCACTATGGCTACACCTTC. Protein product: CSVPSRFHYGYTF.

This clonotype was picked up many times. The CDR3 DNA follows: TGTGCCAGCAGCCTCTGGGATGCAACTAATGAAAAACTGTTTTTT. Translated: CASSLWDATNEKLFF. The chain employs TRBV7-3 and TRBJ1-4; D unresolved. This CDR3 has 15 residues. The V and J ends lost 5 bases and 0 bases respectively, with 10 bases between them. From germline, CDR1 is SGHTA and CDR2 FQGTGA.

This clonotype was recorded many times. The chain carries TRBV7-6 and TRBJ1-1; no firm D call. The V gene's germline CDR1 is SGHVS and CDR2 FNYEAQ. The CDR3 consists of 12 residues. Trimming left V 5 bases short and J 0 bases short, with 4 bases between. The CDR3 region has the DNA TGTGCCAGCAGCCCCTTGAACACTGAAGCTTTCTTT. Translated: CASSPLNTEAFF.

The chain carries TRBV29-1 and TRBJ2-3; D call uncertain. V lost 6 bases to trimming and J lost 2 bases, with 12 bases between them. The length of the CDR3 is 13 residues. CDR1 and CDR2 (germline): SQVTM, ANQGSEA. The CDR3 region is CSVTRVHTDTQYF. The CDR3, as DNA: TGCAGCGTGACAAGGGTTCACACAGATACGCAGTATTTT.

The CDR3 bases are TGTGCCAGCAGCGCCAGAGATCCCGGGGAGCTGTTTTTT. Translated: CASSARDPGELFF. The V call is TRBV5-6, the J call TRBJ2-2; no definite D call. The CDR3 totals 13 residues. V gave up 4 bases and J gave up 6 bases, with 10 bases separating them. Per germline, CDR1 SGHDT and CDR2 YYEEEE. Combining the CDR3 with reference TRBV5-6 and TRBJ2-2 gives the whole variable domain DAGVTQSPTHLIKTRGQQVTLRCSPKSGHDTVSWYQQALGQGPQFIFQYYEEEERQRGNFPDRFSGHQFPNYSSELNVNALLLGDSALYLCASSARDPGELFFGEGSRLTVL.

This clonotype was seen at least ten times. The chain couples TRBV12-3 or TRBV12-4 to TRBJ2-7; TRBD2 matches 8 bases. J was trimmed by 1 base and V by 4 bases; bases with no gene match: 3. The CDR3 runs 14 residues. CDR3 nucleotide sequence: TGTGCCAGCAGTTCGGGGGGGCCTTCCTACGAGCAGTACTTC. Protein: CASSSGGPSYEQYF.

This clonotype was observed at least ten times. The junction does not match germline at one end; this may be a read error. V is TRBV12-3 or TRBV12-4 and J is TRBJ2-1, with no clear D. This CDR3 has 13 amino acids. DNA for the CDR3: TGTGCCAGCAGCTTAGCAACCTACAATGAGCAGTTCTTC. It specifies CASSLATYNEQFF.

This clonotype was picked up many times. The chain is built from TRBV6-1 and TRBJ1-6; D uncertain. The CDR3 runs 16 residues. In germline, CDR1 is MNHNS, CDR2 SASEGT. Trimming took 4 bases from V and 7 from J, leaving 17 bases between them. CDR3 sequence: CASSAATTEANSPLHF. CDR3 nucleotide sequence: TGTGCCAGCAGTGCCGCAACTACAGAGGCAAATTCACCCCTCCACTTT.

In the case of this clonotype: Just one base apart from a much larger clone, this may be a read error. This CDR3 is missing its conserved last phenylalanine or tryptophan, likely due to a read error. V usage is TRBV7-6 and J usage is TRBJ2-5; D gene uncertain. Germline V lookup: CDR1 SGHVS, CDR2 FNYEAQ. Trimming cost V 6 bases and J 2 bases, with 13 bases left between them. The CDR3 length is 14 residues. The CDR3 DNA is TGTGCCAGCAGTATTGACACCAATCAAGAGACCCAGTACTCC. Its translation is CASSIDTNQETQYS.

This chain links TRBV7-9 with TRBJ2-5; D gene uncertain. CDR3 length equals 10 residues. CDR1 and CDR2 from the germline V gene are SEHNR and FQNEAQ (reference sequence). Between the trimmed V and J ends, which lost 11 bases and 4 bases, there was a span of 8 bases. The CDR3, as DNA: TGTGCCTGTGAAGGAGAGACCCAGTACTTC. Translation gives CACEGETQYF.

This clonotype was found a few times. The V call is TRBV5-5, the J call TRBJ2-2; D possibly corresponds to TRBD1 (6 bases). CDR3 length: 15 residues. The germline V gene encodes CDR1 SGHKS and CDR2 YYEKEE (reference sequence). V dropped 3 bases and J dropped 7 bases, with 16 bases sitting between them. CDR3 DNA: TGTGCCAGCAGCTATTGGACAGCTAGCAGCGGGGAGCTGTTTTTT. It is translated as CASSYWTASSGELFF.

This rearrangement joins TRBV12-3 or TRBV12-4 to TRBJ2-7; a weak D match, TRBD2 (6 bases). The CDR3 covers 12 residues. The germline V and J ends were trimmed by 3 bases and 6 bases, with 9 bases remaining between them. Here the CDR3 reads CASSFGGVEQYV. CDR3 bases: TGTGCCAGCAGTTTCGGAGGGGTCGAGCAGTACGTC.

At least ten counts were recorded for this clonotype. The J gene is TRBJ2-5, the V gene TRBV7-2; D is perhaps TRBD1 or TRBD2 (5 bases each). The CDR3 is 14 residues long. Trimming shortened V by 5 bases and J by 1 base, and 11 bases separated the two germline ends. Germline V gene sequence: CDR1 SGHTA, CDR2 FQGNSA. The CDR3 spells CASSQRDGQETQYF. The DNA for the CDR3 is TGTGCCAGCAGCCAACGGGACGGCCAAGAGACCCAGTACTTC.

The CDR3 reads CSATSPQGSTGELFF. CDR3 nucleotides: TGCAGTGCCACTAGCCCTCAGGGATCGACCGGGGAGCTGTTTTTT. The rearrangement links TRBV20-1 to TRBJ2-2; a possible D gene is TRBD2 (6 bases). From germline, CDR1 is DFQATT and CDR2 SNEGSKA (reference sequence). This CDR3 contains 15 residues. V was clipped by 6 bases and J by 5 bases, with 19 bases between them.

V and J are TRBV9 and TRBJ2-1; D possibly corresponds to TRBD2 (5 bases). The V gene lost 0 bases and the J gene lost 3 bases, with 7 bases spanning the gap. This CDR3 comprises 14 residues. In germline, CDR1 is SGDLS, CDR2 YYNGEE. This chain's CDR3 is CASSVGGNYNEQFF. Written as DNA, the CDR3 is TGTGCCAGCAGCGTAGGAGGGAACTACAATGAGCAGTTCTTC.